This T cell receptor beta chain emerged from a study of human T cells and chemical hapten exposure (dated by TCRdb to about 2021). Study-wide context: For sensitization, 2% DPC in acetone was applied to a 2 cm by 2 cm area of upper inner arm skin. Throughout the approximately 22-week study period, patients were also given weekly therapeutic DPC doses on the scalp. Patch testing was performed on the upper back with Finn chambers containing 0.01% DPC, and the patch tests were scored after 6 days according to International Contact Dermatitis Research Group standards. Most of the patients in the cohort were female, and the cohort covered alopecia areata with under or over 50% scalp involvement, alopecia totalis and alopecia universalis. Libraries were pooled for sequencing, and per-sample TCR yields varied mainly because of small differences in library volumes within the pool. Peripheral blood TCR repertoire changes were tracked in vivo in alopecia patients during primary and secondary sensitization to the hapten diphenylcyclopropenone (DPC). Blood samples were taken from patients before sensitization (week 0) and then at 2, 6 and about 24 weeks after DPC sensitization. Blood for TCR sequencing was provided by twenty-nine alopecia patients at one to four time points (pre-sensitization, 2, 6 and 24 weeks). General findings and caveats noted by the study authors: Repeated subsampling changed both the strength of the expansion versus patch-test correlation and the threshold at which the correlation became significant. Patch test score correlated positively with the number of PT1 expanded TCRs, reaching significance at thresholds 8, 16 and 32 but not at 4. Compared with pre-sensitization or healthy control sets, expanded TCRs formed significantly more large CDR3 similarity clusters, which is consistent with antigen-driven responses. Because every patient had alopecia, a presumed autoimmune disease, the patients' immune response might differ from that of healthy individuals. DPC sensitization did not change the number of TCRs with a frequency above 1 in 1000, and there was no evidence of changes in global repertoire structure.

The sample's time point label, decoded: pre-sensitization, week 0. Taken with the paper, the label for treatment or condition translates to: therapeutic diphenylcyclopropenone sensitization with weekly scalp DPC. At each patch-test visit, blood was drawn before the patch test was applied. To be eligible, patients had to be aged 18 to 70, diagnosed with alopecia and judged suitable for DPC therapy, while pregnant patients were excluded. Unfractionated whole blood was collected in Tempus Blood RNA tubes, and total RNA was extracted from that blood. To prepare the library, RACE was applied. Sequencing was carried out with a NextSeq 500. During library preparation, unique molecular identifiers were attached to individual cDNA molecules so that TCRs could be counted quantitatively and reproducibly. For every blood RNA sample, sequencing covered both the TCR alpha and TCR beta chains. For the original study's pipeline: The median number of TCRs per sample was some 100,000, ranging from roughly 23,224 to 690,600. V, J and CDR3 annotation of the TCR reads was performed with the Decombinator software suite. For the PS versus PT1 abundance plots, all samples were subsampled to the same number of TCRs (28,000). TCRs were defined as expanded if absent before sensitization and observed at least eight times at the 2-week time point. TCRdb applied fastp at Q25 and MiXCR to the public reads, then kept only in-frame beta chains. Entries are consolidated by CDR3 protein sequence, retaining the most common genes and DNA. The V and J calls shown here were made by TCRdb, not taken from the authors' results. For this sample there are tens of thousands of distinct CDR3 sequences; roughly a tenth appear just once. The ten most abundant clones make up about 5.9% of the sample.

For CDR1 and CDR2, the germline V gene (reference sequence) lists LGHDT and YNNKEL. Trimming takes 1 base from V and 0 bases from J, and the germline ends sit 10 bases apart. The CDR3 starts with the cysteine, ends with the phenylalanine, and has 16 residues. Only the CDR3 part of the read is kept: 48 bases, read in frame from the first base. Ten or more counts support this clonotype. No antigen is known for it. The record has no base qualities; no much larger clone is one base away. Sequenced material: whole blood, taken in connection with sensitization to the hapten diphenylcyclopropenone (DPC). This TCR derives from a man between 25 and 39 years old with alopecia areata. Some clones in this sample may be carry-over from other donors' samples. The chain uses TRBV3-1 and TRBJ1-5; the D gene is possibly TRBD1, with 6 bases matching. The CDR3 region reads CASSQGTANSNQPQHF. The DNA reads TGTGCCAGCAGCCAAGGGACAGCTAATAGCAATCAGCCCCAGCATTTT.